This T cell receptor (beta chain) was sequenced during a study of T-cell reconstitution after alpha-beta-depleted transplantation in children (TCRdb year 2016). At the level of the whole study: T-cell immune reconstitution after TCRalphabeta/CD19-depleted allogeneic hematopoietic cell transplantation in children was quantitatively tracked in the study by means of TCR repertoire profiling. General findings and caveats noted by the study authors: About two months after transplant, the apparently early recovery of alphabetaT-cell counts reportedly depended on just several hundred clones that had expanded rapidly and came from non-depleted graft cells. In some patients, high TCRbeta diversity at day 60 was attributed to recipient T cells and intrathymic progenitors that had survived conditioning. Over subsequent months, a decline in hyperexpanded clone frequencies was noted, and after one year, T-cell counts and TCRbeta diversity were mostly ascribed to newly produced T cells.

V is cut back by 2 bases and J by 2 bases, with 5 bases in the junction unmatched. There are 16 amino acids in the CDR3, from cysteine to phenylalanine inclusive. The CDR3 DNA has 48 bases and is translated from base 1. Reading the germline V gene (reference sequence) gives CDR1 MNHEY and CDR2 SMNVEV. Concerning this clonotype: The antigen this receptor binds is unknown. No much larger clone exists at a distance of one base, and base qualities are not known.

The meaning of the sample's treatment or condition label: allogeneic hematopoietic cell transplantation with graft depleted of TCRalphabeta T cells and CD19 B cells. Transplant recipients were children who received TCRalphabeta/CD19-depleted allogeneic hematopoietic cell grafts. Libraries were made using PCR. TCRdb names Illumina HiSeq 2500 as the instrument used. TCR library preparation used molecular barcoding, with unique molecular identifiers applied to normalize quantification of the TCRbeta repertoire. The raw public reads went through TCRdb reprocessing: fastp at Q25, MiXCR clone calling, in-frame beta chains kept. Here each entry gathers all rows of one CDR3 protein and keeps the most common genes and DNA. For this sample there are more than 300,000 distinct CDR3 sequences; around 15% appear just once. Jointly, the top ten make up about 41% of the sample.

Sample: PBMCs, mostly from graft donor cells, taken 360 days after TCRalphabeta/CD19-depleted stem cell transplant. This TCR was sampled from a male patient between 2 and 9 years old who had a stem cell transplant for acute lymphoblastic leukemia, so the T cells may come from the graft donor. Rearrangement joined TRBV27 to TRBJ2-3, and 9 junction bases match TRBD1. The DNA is TGTGCCAGCAGTTTACTCGGGACAGGGCTCACAGATACGCAGTATTTT. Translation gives CASSLLGTGLTDTQYF.